Listed below are T cell receptor beta chains from one sample, sequenced in a study of shared clonotypes between healthy human individuals. The repertoire was sequenced with immunoSEQ multiplex PCR; TCRdb's copy has only in-frame clones and lacks some. The sample holds about 730,000 clones; around 77% are singletons and the top ten take under 2%. The sequenced sample consisted of memory CD4+ T cells sorted from blood. The receptors here all came from a woman under 40 in good health. Both conserved end residues are part of each CDR3. Fields, in order: V gene, D gene, clone size, J gene, CDR3 DNA, CDR3 protein. D genes are given only for firm matches. Size is stated for part of the rows, as once, few or many counts, or as a class when the clone is expanded.

V: TRBV6-1; D: NA; size: NA; J: TRBJ1-1; DNA: TGTGCCAGCAGTCTCCACCAGCTGAACACTGAAGCTTTCTTT; CDR3: CASSLHQLNTEAFF
V: TRBV4-2; D: NA; size: NA; J: TRBJ1-5; DNA: TGTGCCAGCAGCCAAGTGATTCTCAGAGAGAGCAATCAGCCCCAGCATTTT; CDR3: CASSQVILRESNQPQHF
V: TRBV5-1; D: NA; size: NA; J: TRBJ1-3; DNA: TGCGCCAGCAGCTTTGACAGAGGAAACACCATATATTTT; CDR3: CASSFDRGNTIYF
V: TRBV25-1; D: TRBD1; size: NA; J: TRBJ2-7; DNA: TGTGCCAGCAGTGAGCCCGGGACAGGGGACTACGAGCAGTACTTC; CDR3: CASSEPGTGDYEQYF
V: TRBV21-1; D: NA; size: few; J: TRBJ1-2; DNA: TGTGCCAGCAGCTTAGAGGCGGCCGTTCATGGCTACACCTTC; CDR3: CASSLEAAVHGYTF
V: TRBV18; D: NA; size: NA; J: TRBJ1-1; DNA: TGTGCCAGCTCCGAGTTCCGAGACATGAACACTGAAGCTTTCTTT; CDR3: CASSEFRDMNTEAFF
V: TRBV19; D: NA; size: few; J: TRBJ1-3; DNA: TGTGCCAGTAGTATCTGGACTTTTGCAACTGGAAACACCATATATTTT; CDR3: CASSIWTFATGNTIYF
V: TRBV7-2; D: NA; size: NA; J: TRBJ2-3; DNA: TGTGCCAGCAGCCCCGCACCAACGCGGCTGGGGTATTTT; CDR3: CASSPAPTRLGYF
V: TRBV18; D: NA; size: NA; J: TRBJ1-5; DNA: TGTGCCAGCTCATTTTCGGGGGAGAGCAATCAGCCCCAGCATTTT; CDR3: CASSFSGESNQPQHF
V: TRBV5-1; D: NA; size: NA; J: TRBJ2-1; DNA: TGCGCCAGCAGGGCCGCGGGGAATGAGCAGTTCTTC; CDR3: CASRAAGNEQFF
V: TRBV28; D: TRBD1; size: NA; J: TRBJ1-5; DNA: TGTGCCAGCAGTTCCTCCGGGACAGGGGGCGTGGAGCCCCAGCATTTT; CDR3: CASSSSGTGGVEPQHF